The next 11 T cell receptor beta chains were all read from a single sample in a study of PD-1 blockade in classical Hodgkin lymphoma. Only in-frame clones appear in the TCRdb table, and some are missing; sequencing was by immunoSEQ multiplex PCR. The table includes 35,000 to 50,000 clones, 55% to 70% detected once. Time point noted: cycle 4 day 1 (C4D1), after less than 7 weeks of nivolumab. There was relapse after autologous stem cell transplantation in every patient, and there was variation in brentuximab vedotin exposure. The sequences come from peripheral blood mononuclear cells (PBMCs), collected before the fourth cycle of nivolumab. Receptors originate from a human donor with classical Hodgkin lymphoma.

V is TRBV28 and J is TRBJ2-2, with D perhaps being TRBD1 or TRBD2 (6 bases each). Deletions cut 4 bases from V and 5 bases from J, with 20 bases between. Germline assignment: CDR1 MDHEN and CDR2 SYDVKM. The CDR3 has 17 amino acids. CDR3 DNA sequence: TGTGCCAGCAGTTCGTTGTCGGGGGCCGGTGGGACCGGGGAGCTGTTTTTT. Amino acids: CASSSLSGAGGTGELFF. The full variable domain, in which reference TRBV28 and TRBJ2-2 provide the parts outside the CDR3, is DVKVTQSSRYLVKRTGEKVFLECVQDMDHENMFWYRQDPGLGLRLIYFSYDVKMKEKGDIPEGYSVSREKKERFSLILESASTNQTSMYLCASSSLSGAGGTGELFFGEGSRLTVL.

CDR3 residues: CASSLRGEDTEAFF. As DNA, the CDR3 is TGTGCCAGCAGCTTAAGGGGGGAGGACACTGAAGCTTTCTTT. The J gene is TRBJ1-1, the V gene TRBV7-9; weak D call: TRBD1 (6 bases). V was clipped by 2 bases and J by 3 bases, with 10 bases between them. The germline V gene has CDR1 SEHNR and CDR2 FQNEAQ (reference sequence). The CDR3 spans 14 residues.

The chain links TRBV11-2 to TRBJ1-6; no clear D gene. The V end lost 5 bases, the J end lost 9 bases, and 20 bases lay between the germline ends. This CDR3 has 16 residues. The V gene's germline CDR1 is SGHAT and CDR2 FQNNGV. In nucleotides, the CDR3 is TGTGCCAGCAGCCCCCCGGAGCAGGCTTTCAGTTCACCCCTCCACTTT. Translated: CASSPPEQAFSSPLHF.

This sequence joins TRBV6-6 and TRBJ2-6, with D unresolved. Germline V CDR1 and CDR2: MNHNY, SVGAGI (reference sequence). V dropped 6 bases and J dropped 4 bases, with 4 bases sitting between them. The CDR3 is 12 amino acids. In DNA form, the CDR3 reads TGTGCCAGCAGCTCCGGGGCCAACGTCCTGACTTTC. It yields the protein CASSSGANVLTF.

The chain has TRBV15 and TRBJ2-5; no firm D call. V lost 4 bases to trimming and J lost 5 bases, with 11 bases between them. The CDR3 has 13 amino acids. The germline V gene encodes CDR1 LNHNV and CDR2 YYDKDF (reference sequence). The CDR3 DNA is TGTGCCACCAGCATAAAAACCCTTGAGACCCAGTACTTC. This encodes CATSIKTLETQYF. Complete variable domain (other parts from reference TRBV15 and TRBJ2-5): DAMVIQNPRYQVTQFGKPVTLSCSQTLNHNVMYWYQQKSSQAPKLLFHYYDKDFNNEADTPDNFQSRRPNTSFCFLDIRSPGLGDTAMYLCATSIKTLETQYFGPGTRLLVL.

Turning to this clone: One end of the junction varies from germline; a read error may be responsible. This CDR3 is CASSKGDRDNSPLHF. The CDR3 DNA reads TGTGCCAGCAGCAAGGGGGACAGGGATAACTCACCCCTCCACTTT. This chain joins TRBV7-9 and TRBJ1-6; TRBD1 agrees at 9 bases. This CDR3 spans 15 amino acids. CDR1 is SEHNR and CDR2 is FQNEAQ in the germline V gene (reference sequence).

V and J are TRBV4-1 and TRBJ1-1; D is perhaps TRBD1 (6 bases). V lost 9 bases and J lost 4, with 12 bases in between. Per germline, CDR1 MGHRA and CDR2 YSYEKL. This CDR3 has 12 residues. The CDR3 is CASRGAGTEAFF. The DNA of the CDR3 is TGCGCCAGTCGGGGGGCCGGCACTGAAGCTTTCTTT.

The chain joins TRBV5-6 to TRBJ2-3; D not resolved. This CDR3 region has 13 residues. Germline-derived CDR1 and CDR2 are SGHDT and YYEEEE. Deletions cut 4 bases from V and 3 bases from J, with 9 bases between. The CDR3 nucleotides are TGTGCCAGCAGCCCGGGTCGGACAGATACGCAGTATTTT. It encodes CASSPGRTDTQYF.

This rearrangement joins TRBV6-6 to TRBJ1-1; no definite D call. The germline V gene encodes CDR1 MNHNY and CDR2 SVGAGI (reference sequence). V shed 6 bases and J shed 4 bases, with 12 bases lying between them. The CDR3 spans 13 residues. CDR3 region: CASSSGKVTEAFF. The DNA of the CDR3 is TGTGCCAGCAGCTCCGGAAAGGTCACTGAAGCTTTCTTT.

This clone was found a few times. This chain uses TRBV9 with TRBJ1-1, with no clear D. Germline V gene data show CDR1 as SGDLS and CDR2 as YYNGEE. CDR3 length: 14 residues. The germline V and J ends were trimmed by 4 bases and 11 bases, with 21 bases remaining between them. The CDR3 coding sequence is TGTGCCAGCAGCCCCCCCGTCGGTCAGGTGGGGGCTTTCTTT. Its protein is CASSPPVGQVGAFF.

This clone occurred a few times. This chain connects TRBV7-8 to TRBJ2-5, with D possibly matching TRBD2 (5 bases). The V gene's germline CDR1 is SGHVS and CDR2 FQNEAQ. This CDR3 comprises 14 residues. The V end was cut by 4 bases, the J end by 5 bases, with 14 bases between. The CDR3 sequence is CASSSTSHLETQYF. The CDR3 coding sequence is TGTGCCAGCAGCTCTACTAGTCACTTGGAGACCCAGTACTTC.